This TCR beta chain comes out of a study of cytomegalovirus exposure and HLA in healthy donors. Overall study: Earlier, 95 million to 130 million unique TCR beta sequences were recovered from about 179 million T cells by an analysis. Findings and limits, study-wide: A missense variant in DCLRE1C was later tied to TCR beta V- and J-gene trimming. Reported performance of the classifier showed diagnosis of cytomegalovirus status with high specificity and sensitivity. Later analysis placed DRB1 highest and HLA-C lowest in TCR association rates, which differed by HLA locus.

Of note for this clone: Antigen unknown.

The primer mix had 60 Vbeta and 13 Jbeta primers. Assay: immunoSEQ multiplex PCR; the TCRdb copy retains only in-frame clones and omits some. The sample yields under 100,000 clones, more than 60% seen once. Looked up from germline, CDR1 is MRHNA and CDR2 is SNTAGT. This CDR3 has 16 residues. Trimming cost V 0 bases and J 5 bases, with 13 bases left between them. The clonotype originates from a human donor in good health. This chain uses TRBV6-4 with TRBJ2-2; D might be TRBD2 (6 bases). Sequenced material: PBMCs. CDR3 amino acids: CASSDSEGGTTGELFF. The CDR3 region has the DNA TGTGCCAGCAGTGACTCGGAGGGAGGTACTACCGGGGAGCTGTTTTTT.